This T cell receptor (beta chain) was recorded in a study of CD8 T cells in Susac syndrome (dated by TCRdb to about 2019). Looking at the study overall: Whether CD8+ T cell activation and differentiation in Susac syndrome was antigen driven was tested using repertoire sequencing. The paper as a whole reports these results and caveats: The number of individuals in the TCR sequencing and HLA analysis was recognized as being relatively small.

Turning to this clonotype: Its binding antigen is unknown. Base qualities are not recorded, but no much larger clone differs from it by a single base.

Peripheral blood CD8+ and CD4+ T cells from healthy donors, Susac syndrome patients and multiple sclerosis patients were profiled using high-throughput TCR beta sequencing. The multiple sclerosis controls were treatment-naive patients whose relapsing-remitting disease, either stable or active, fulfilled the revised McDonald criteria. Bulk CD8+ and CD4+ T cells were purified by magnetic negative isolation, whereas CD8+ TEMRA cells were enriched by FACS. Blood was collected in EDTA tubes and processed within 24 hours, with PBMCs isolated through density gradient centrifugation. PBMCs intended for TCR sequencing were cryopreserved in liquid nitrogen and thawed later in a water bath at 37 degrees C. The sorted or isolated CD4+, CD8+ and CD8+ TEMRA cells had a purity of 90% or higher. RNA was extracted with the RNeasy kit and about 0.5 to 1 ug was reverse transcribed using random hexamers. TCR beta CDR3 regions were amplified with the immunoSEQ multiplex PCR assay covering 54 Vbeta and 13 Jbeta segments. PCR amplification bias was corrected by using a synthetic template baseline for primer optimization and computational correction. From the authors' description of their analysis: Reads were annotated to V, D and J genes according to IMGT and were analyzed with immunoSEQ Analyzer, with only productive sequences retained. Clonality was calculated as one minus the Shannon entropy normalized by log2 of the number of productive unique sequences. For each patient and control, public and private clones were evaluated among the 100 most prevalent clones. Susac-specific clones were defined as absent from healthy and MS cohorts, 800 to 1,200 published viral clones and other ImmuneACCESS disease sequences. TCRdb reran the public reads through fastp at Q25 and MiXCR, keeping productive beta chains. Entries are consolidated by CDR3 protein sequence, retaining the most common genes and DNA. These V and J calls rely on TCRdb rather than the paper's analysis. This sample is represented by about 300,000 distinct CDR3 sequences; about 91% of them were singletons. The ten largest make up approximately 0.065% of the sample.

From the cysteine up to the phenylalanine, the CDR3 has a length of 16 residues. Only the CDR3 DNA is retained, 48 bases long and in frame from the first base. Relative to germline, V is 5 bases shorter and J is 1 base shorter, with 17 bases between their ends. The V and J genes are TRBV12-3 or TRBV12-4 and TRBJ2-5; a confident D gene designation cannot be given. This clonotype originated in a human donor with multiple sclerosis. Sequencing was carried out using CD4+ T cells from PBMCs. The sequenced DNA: TGTGCCAGCAGTCAGGTTCGAGCAAAGCGCCAAGAGACCCAGTACTTC. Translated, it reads CASSQVRAKRQETQYF.